Listed below are T cell receptor beta chains from one sample, sequenced in a study of T cell responses to AZD1222 COVID-19 vaccine. Repertoires were generated with immunoSEQ multiplex PCR, while TCRdb's copy carries only in-frame clones and drops some. The data hold 120,000 or so clones, with about 89% observed a single time. The sample was peripheral blood, taken on day 0 of MenACWY control vaccination. The receptors come from an adult in good health. Each CDR3 is given with its conserved first and last residue. D genes are given only for firm matches. Some rows have no size entry. The others give once, few or many, or a class for an expanded clone.

j_call: TRBJ2-7; clone_size: -; d_call: TRBD2; v_call: TRBV4-2; cdr3_aa: CASMEREGPYEQYF; cdr3_nt: TGTGCCAGCATGGAGCGGGAGGGCCCCTACGAGCAGTACTTC
j_call: TRBJ1-2; clone_size: once; d_call: -; v_call: TRBV7-8; cdr3_aa: CASSRQAGEGYTF; cdr3_nt: TGTGCCAGCAGCCGCCAGGCAGGAGAAGGCTACACCTTC
j_call: TRBJ2-3; clone_size: -; d_call: TRBD2; v_call: TRBV7-9; cdr3_aa: CASSPSGISTDTQYF; cdr3_nt: TGTGCCAGCAGCCCAAGCGGGATTAGCACAGATACGCAGTATTTT
j_call: TRBJ1-6; clone_size: -; d_call: -; v_call: TRBV5-1; cdr3_aa: CASSLERVGSPLHF; cdr3_nt: TGCGCCAGCAGCTTGGAGAGGGTTGGTTCACCCCTCCACTTT
j_call: TRBJ2-6; clone_size: -; d_call: -; v_call: TRBV2; cdr3_aa: CASSMTSSGANVLTF; cdr3_nt: TGTGCCAGCAGCATGACTAGCTCTGGGGCCAACGTCCTGACTTTC
j_call: TRBJ1-5; clone_size: -; d_call: -; v_call: TRBV3-1/TRBV3-2; cdr3_aa: CASSRQLNQPQHF; cdr3_nt: TGTGCCAGCAGCAGACAGCTCAATCAGCCCCAGCATTTT
j_call: TRBJ2-2; clone_size: -; d_call: -; v_call: TRBV28; cdr3_aa: CASSKRNTGELFF; cdr3_nt: TGTGCCAGCAGCAAGAGGAACACCGGGGAGCTGTTTTTT
j_call: TRBJ2-2; clone_size: -; d_call: TRBD2; v_call: TRBV15; cdr3_aa: CATSRERVAGTGELFF; cdr3_nt: TGTGCCACCAGCAGAGAGCGGGTAGCGGGAACCGGGGAGCTGTTTTTT
j_call: TRBJ2-1; clone_size: -; d_call: -; v_call: TRBV5-1; cdr3_aa: CASSQYRDPLDEQFF; cdr3_nt: TGCGCCAGCAGCCAATACCGGGACCCCCTTGATGAGCAGTTCTTC
j_call: TRBJ2-1; clone_size: once; d_call: TRBD2; v_call: TRBV12-3/TRBV12-4; cdr3_aa: CASSSVGGGEQFF; cdr3_nt: TGTGCCAGCAGTTCTGTCGGGGGGGGTGAGCAGTTCTTC
j_call: TRBJ1-2; clone_size: -; d_call: TRBD1; v_call: TRBV25-1; cdr3_aa: CASGQGARNYGYTF; cdr3_nt: TGTGCCAGCGGACAGGGGGCGCGGAACTATGGCTACACCTTC
j_call: TRBJ2-7; clone_size: -; d_call: TRBD1; v_call: TRBV5-1; cdr3_aa: CASSLGQGAYEQYF; cdr3_nt: TGCGCCAGCAGCTTGGGCCAGGGGGCCTACGAGCAGTACTTC
j_call: TRBJ1-5; clone_size: -; d_call: TRBD1; v_call: TRBV6-6; cdr3_aa: CASSHGTGHQPQHF; cdr3_nt: TGTGCCAGCAGTCATGGGACAGGGCATCAGCCCCAGCATTTT
j_call: TRBJ2-7; clone_size: -; d_call: TRBD1; v_call: TRBV29-1; cdr3_aa: CSATGQGPYEQYF; cdr3_nt: TGCAGCGCTACGGGACAGGGTCCCTACGAGCAGTACTTC
j_call: TRBJ2-1; clone_size: -; d_call: -; v_call: TRBV7-8; cdr3_aa: CASSLFAGIFYNEQFF; cdr3_nt: TGTGCCAGCAGCTTATTTGCAGGAATTTTCTACAATGAGCAGTTCTTC
j_call: TRBJ1-5; clone_size: once; d_call: -; v_call: TRBV5-1; cdr3_aa: CASSPDGQSNQPQHF; cdr3_nt: TGCGCCAGCAGCCCAGACGGGCAATCAAATCAGCCCCAGCATTTT
j_call: TRBJ2-3; clone_size: once; d_call: TRBD2; v_call: TRBV5-6; cdr3_aa: CASSSWGLAGFPDTQYF; cdr3_nt: TGTGCCAGCAGCTCCTGGGGACTAGCGGGATTCCCAGATACGCAGTATTTT
j_call: TRBJ2-1; clone_size: -; d_call: TRBD1; v_call: TRBV19; cdr3_aa: CASSIEGQVSYNEQFF; cdr3_nt: TGTGCCAGTAGTATAGAGGGACAGGTCTCCTACAATGAGCAGTTCTTC
j_call: TRBJ1-1; clone_size: -; d_call: -; v_call: TRBV2; cdr3_aa: CASSQQGLTEAFF; cdr3_nt: TGTGCCAGCAGTCAACAGGGACTCACTGAAGCTTTCTTT
j_call: TRBJ1-1; clone_size: once; d_call: -; v_call: TRBV29-1; cdr3_aa: CSAGMANTEAFF; cdr3_nt: TGCAGCGCCGGTATGGCGAACACTGAAGCTTTCTTT
j_call: TRBJ1-1; clone_size: -; d_call: -; v_call: TRBV5-6; cdr3_aa: CASSLGGVWHTEAFF; cdr3_nt: TGTGCCAGCAGCTTGGGAGGGGTCTGGCACACTGAAGCTTTCTTT
j_call: TRBJ2-1; clone_size: -; d_call: TRBD2; v_call: TRBV5-1; cdr3_aa: CASSFPRLAAGAYNEQFF; cdr3_nt: TGCGCCAGCAGCTTCCCCCGACTTGCAGCGGGAGCATACAATGAGCAGTTCTTC
j_call: TRBJ2-1; clone_size: -; d_call: TRBD2; v_call: TRBV7-9; cdr3_aa: CASSALLAGAYNEQFF; cdr3_nt: TGTGCCAGCAGCGCCCTACTAGCGGGAGCATACAATGAGCAGTTCTTC
j_call: TRBJ2-7; clone_size: few; d_call: TRBD2; v_call: TRBV30; cdr3_aa: CAWRLAGAHEQYF; cdr3_nt: TGTGCCTGGAGGCTAGCGGGAGCCCACGAGCAGTACTTC
j_call: TRBJ1-4; clone_size: -; d_call: -; v_call: TRBV30; cdr3_aa: CAWTGGEKLFF; cdr3_nt: TGTGCCTGGACCGGTGGTGAAAAACTGTTTTTT
j_call: TRBJ2-7; clone_size: few; d_call: -; v_call: TRBV7-9; cdr3_aa: CASSLRALAAGSYEQYF; cdr3_nt: TGTGCCAGCAGCTTAAGGGCCTTAGCCGCCGGCTCCTACGAGCAGTACTTC
j_call: TRBJ1-1; clone_size: once; d_call: -; v_call: TRBV10-3; cdr3_aa: CASHPGTEAFF; cdr3_nt: TGTGCCAGCCACCCTGGCACTGAAGCTTTCTTT
j_call: TRBJ1-5; clone_size: -; d_call: -; v_call: TRBV11-1; cdr3_aa: CASSLDTNQPQHF; cdr3_nt: TGTGCCAGCAGCTTAGACACCAATCAGCCCCAGCATTTT
j_call: TRBJ2-7; clone_size: -; d_call: TRBD2; v_call: TRBV5-1; cdr3_aa: CASSLGRIGEGSYEQYF; cdr3_nt: TGCGCCAGCAGCTTGGGCCGTATAGGGGAGGGATCCTACGAGCAGTACTTC
j_call: TRBJ2-2; clone_size: once; d_call: -; v_call: TRBV19; cdr3_aa: CASRTKGDTGELFF; cdr3_nt: TGTGCCAGTAGGACCAAGGGGGACACCGGGGAGCTGTTTTTT
j_call: TRBJ1-6; clone_size: -; d_call: TRBD1; v_call: TRBV6-5; cdr3_aa: CASNPDRLDSPLHF; cdr3_nt: TGTGCCAGCAACCCGGACAGGCTGGATTCACCCCTCCACTTT
j_call: TRBJ1-1; clone_size: -; d_call: -; v_call: TRBV7-9; cdr3_aa: CASSLVAGTEAFF; cdr3_nt: TGTGCCAGCAGTTTGGTGGCCGGCACTGAAGCTTTCTTT
j_call: TRBJ1-2; clone_size: -; d_call: -; v_call: TRBV3-1/TRBV3-2; cdr3_aa: CASSQGHSGGTGYTF; cdr3_nt: TGTGCCAGCAGCCAAGGGCACTCAGGAGGTACTGGCTACACCTTC
j_call: TRBJ1-2; clone_size: -; d_call: -; v_call: TRBV11-2; cdr3_aa: CASSLSNRQYGYTF; cdr3_nt: TGTGCCAGCAGCTTATCTAACAGGCAGTATGGCTACACCTTC
j_call: TRBJ2-7; clone_size: -; d_call: TRBD2; v_call: TRBV5-8; cdr3_aa: CASSFPAGGLAGGSYEQYF; cdr3_nt: TGTGCCAGCAGCTTCCCTGCCGGGGGACTAGCGGGAGGTTCCTACGAGCAGTACTTC
j_call: TRBJ1-1; clone_size: -; d_call: -; v_call: TRBV6-1; cdr3_aa: CASSEAPGTEAFF; cdr3_nt: TGTGCCAGCAGTGAAGCTCCGGGCACTGAAGCTTTCTTT
j_call: TRBJ1-1; clone_size: -; d_call: TRBD1; v_call: TRBV5-1; cdr3_aa: CASSTAWGSTGMATEAFF; cdr3_nt: TGCGCCAGCAGTACTGCTTGGGGATCGACAGGGATGGCCACTGAAGCTTTCTTT
j_call: TRBJ2-2; clone_size: once; d_call: -; v_call: TRBV9; cdr3_aa: CASSLTDRAPGELFF; cdr3_nt: TGTGCCAGCAGCCTAACGGACAGAGCTCCCGGGGAGCTGTTTTTT
j_call: TRBJ2-1; clone_size: -; d_call: -; v_call: TRBV3-1/TRBV3-2; cdr3_aa: CASRQGPGEQFF; cdr3_nt: TGTGCCAGCAGGCAAGGCCCAGGGGAGCAGTTCTTC
j_call: TRBJ2-2; clone_size: -; d_call: TRBD2; v_call: TRBV27; cdr3_aa: CASSLDGLAGGSNTGELFF; cdr3_nt: TGTGCCAGCAGTTTAGACGGACTAGCGGGAGGGTCCAACACCGGGGAGCTGTTTTTT
j_call: TRBJ2-1; clone_size: once; d_call: TRBD2; v_call: TRBV10-2; cdr3_aa: CASSDSPSGRGEFF; cdr3_nt: TGCGCCAGCAGTGACTCGCCTAGCGGGAGGGGGGAGTTCTTC
j_call: TRBJ2-1; clone_size: once; d_call: TRBD2; v_call: TRBV30; cdr3_aa: CAWSEPGAGGDNEQFF; cdr3_nt: TGTGCCTGGAGCGAACCTGGGGCGGGAGGGGACAATGAGCAGTTCTTC